The T cell receptor (beta chain) under discussion was sequenced for a study of blood T cells in healthy people across ages. A second PCR, run for about 7 to 12 cycles, used a sample-barcoded 5' primer plus a J-beta primer mix. TCRdb reanalysed the 5' RACE reads using MiXCR and keeps one entry per CDR3 protein. Among more than 700,000 distinct CDR3 sequences listed, 53% were seen once. This clonotype was found once. The germline V and J ends were trimmed by 2 bases and 2 bases, with 12 bases remaining between them. The CDR3 loop spans 14 amino acids. CDR1 DFQATT and CDR2 SNEGSKA come from the germline V gene (reference sequence).

This sequence was found in a man older than 75 in good health. The sequencing sample was made of blood. V and J are TRBV20-1 and TRBJ1-1; D possibly corresponds to TRBD1 (5 bases). CDR3 sequence reads: CSARKGGVNTEAFF. The CDR3 DNA reads as TGCAGTGCTAGAAAGGGAGGGGTTAACACTGAAGCTTTCTTT.